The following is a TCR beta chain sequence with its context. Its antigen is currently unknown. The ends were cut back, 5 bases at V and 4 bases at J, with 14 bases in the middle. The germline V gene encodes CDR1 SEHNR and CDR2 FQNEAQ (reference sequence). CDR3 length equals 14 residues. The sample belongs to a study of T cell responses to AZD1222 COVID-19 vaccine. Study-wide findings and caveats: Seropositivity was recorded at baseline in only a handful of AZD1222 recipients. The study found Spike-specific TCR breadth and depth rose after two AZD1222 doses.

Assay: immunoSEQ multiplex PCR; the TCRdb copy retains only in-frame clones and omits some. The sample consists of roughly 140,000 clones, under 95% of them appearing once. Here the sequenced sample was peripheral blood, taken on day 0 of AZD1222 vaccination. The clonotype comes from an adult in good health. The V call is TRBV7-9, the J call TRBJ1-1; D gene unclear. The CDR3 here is CASSRGEASTEAFF. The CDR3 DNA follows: TGTGCCAGCAGCCGCGGGGAGGCGAGCACTGAAGCTTTCTTT.